A selection of T cell receptor beta chains follows, all from one sample in a study of Ad26.COV2.S vaccination and SARS-CoV-2 variants. Repertoires were generated with immunoSEQ multiplex PCR, while TCRdb's copy carries only in-frame clones and drops some. The table has 300,000 to 350,000 clones, 85% to 90% seen once. The sequences come from peripheral blood, collected in a trial of Ad26.COV2.S vaccine versus placebo. These receptors all stem from a person between 18 and 59 years old who received the Ad26.COV2.S COVID-19 vaccine or a placebo. CDR3s include the opening cysteine and the closing phenylalanine or tryptophan. A D gene is named only where the DNA matches it firmly. Some rows have no size entry. The others give once, few or many, or a class for an expanded clone.

size	D	J	V	CDR3	DNA
NA	TRBD1	TRBJ2-1	TRBV7-9	CASSAWTGSSYNEQFF	TGTGCCAGCAGCGCATGGACAGGAAGCTCCTACAATGAGCAGTTCTTC
NA	NA	TRBJ1-4	TRBV5-1	CASSLSGATNEKLFF	TGCGCCAGCAGCCTTTCTGGTGCAACTAATGAAAAACTGTTTTTT
NA	TRBD1	TRBJ2-1	TRBV5-4	CASSLGGTGSGSYNEQFF	TGTGCCAGCAGCTTGGGTGGGACAGGGTCGGGCTCCTACAATGAGCAGTTCTTC
NA	NA	TRBJ1-3	TRBV4-3	CASSQDLGISYTIYF	TGCGCCAGCAGCCAAGATCTGGGCATTTCGTACACCATATATTTT
once	NA	TRBJ1-4	TRBV6-2/TRBV6-3	CASSYAVGRPTNEKLFF	TGTGCCAGCAGTTACGCAGTTGGAAGACCGACTAATGAAAAACTGTTTTTT
NA	TRBD2	TRBJ2-1	TRBV7-2	CASSSGLAAEQFF	TGTGCCAGCAGCTCCGGACTAGCGGCTGAGCAGTTCTTC
NA	NA	TRBJ2-2	TRBV7-9	CASSRSDSLSPGELFF	TGTGCCAGCAGCCGCTCGGACAGCCTCTCCCCCGGGGAGCTGTTTTTT
NA	NA	TRBJ2-3	TRBV29-1	CSVELSTDTQYF	TGCAGCGTTGAACTCAGCACAGATACGCAGTATTTT
NA	NA	TRBJ1-4	TRBV27	CASGTAATNEKLFF	TGTGCCAGCGGAACCGCCGCAACTAATGAAAAACTGTTTTTT
NA	NA	TRBJ2-7	TRBV2	CASSVYRSYEQYF	TGTGCCAGCAGTGTGTACCGTTCCTACGAGCAGTACTTC
few	NA	TRBJ1-1	TRBV10-1	CASSDRQGLSTEAFF	TGCGCCAGCAGTGATCGGCAGGGGTTGAGCACTGAAGCTTTCTTT
NA	NA	TRBJ1-2	TRBV19	CASGEGQSYGYTF	TGTGCCAGTGGAGAAGGGCAAAGCTATGGCTACACCTTC
NA	TRBD1	TRBJ1-2	TRBV5-4	CASSLGPGTADGYTF	TGTGCCAGCAGCCTTGGCCCCGGGACAGCGGATGGCTACACCTTC
NA	TRBD1	TRBJ1-1	TRBV23-1	CASSHPPTGQGAQGTEAFF	TGCGCCAGCAGTCACCCTCCGACTGGACAGGGGGCGCAGGGGACTGAAGCTTTCTTT